A selection of T cell receptor beta chains follows, all from one sample in a study of T-cell memory formation after mild COVID-19. TCRdb itself ran the 5' RACE reads through MiXCR, one entry per CDR3 protein. The sample carries some 300,000 distinct CDR3 sequences, less than 20% recorded once. The sample was PBMCs or a T cell subset sorted from them (not recorded which). The receptors here all came from a man aged 18 to 29 who had mild COVID-19 (a few samples of this study predate the infection). Cell type and time point are not known. The CDR3 runs from the conserved cysteine through the conserved F or W. D genes are given only for firm matches. Size values are once, few and many counts, or a class for expanded clones, and some rows have none.

V	D	length	J	size	CDR3	DNA
TRBV7-2	-	13	TRBJ2-4	-	CASSLAGNSIQYF	TGTGCCAGCAGCTTAGCTGGCAATAGCATTCAGTACTTC
TRBV28	-	16	TRBJ1-4	many	CASSPYLAATNEKLFF	TGTGCCAGCAGCCCGTATTTGGCGGCAACTAATGAAAAACTGTTTTTT
TRBV6-5	-	13	TRBJ2-7	few	CASSPRATGEQYF	TGTGCCAGCAGTCCCCGGGCCACTGGGGAGCAGTACTTC
TRBV5-6	-	16	TRBJ2-3	few	CASSSFGRSSTDTQYF	TGTGCCAGCAGCTCCTTCGGGAGATCTAGCACAGATACGCAGTATTTT
TRBV21-1	-	15	TRBJ1-5	-	CASSKAPTGLQPQHF	TGTGCCAGCAGCAAAGCCCCGACAGGTTTGCAGCCCCAGCATTTT
TRBV30	-	14	TRBJ2-5	few	CAGEPPSGEETQYF	TGTGCCGGGGAACCGCCATCAGGGGAAGAGACCCAGTACTTC
TRBV9	TRBD1	17	TRBJ2-7	-	CASSPQVGQGASYEQYF	TGTGCCAGCAGCCCCCAGGTAGGGCAGGGGGCGTCCTACGAGCAGTACTTC
TRBV20-1	-	12	TRBJ2-5	-	CSASDRQETQYF	TGCAGTGCGTCGGACAGACAAGAGACCCAGTACTTC
TRBV29-1	TRBD1	16	TRBJ2-3	many	CSVEVWGKGATDTQYF	TGCAGCGTTGAAGTCTGGGGGAAGGGGGCCACAGATACGCAGTATTTT
TRBV12-3/TRBV12-4	-	16	TRBJ1-3	few	CASSLVGQRSGNTIYF	TGTGCCAGCAGTTTAGTGGGACAAAGAAGTGGAAACACCATATATTTT
TRBV4-1	TRBD1	15	TRBJ2-5	-	CASSQHGTGLETQYF	TGCGCCAGCAGCCAACACGGGACAGGGTTGGAGACCCAGTACTTC
TRBV2	-	14	TRBJ2-7	-	CASSRDREAYEQYF	TGTGCCAGCAGCCGCGACAGGGAGGCCTACGAGCAGTACTTC
TRBV6-5	TRBD2	16	TRBJ2-3	few	CASSYSLAGEEGTQYF	TGTGCCAGCAGTTACTCTTTAGCGGGGGAGGAAGGTACGCAGTATTTT
TRBV24-1	-	14	TRBJ1-5	few	CATSVGGSNQPQHF	TGTGCCACCAGTGTTGGGGGAAGCAATCAGCCCCAGCATTTT
TRBV6-2/TRBV6-3	-	14	TRBJ2-3	few	CASTWWIGTDTQYF	TGTGCCAGCACCTGGTGGATAGGCACAGATACGCAGTATTTT
TRBV24-1	-	13	TRBJ2-3	-	CATGPPGTDTQYF	TGTGCCACCGGGCCACCTGGAACAGATACGCAGTATTTT
TRBV7-2	-	15	TRBJ1-4	few	CASSLARQGGEKLFF	TGTGCCAGCAGCTTAGCGCGGCAGGGTGGGGAAAAACTGTTTTTT
TRBV9	-	16	TRBJ2-3	-	CASSVGDQGREDTQYF	TGTGCCAGCAGCGTAGGAGATCAGGGGAGGGAAGATACGCAGTATTTT